This TCR beta chain appears in the sequencing data of a study of shared clonotypes between healthy human individuals. CDR3 length: 11 residues. V lost 3 bases, J lost 8 bases, and 4 bases lay in between. CDR1 is MNHEY and CDR2 is SMNVEV in the germline V gene (reference sequence). Study-wide results and caveats: Against clonotypes common to all four donors, non-shared ones had lower generation probabilities.

Per sorted-subset replicate PCR, input was approximately 180 ng DNA, representing roughly 29,000 T cell genomes. Method: immunoSEQ multiplex PCR; TCRdb's copy keeps in-frame clones and lacks some. Counted here are around 2.5 million clones, over 85% occurring once; the ten biggest clones make up approximately 0.36%. Remarks on this clone: Its antigen is unknown.

From CD4+ cells came CD45RA+ naive and CD45RA-negative memory subsets. Input material: naive CD4+ T cells from PBMCs. This sample's subset: CD45RA+ positively selected. The receptor was derived from a man between 18 and 29 years old in good health. Some clones in this sample may be carry-over from other donors' samples. The rearrangement uses TRBV27 and TRBJ1-4; no clear D gene. Written as DNA, the CDR3 is TGTGCCAGCAGTTTCTACGAAAAACTGTTTTTT. As protein: CASSFYEKLFF.